Below, 28 T cell receptor beta chains from the same sample are listed, as sequenced in a study of Ad26.COV2.S vaccination and SARS-CoV-2 variants. Assay: immunoSEQ multiplex PCR; the TCRdb copy retains only in-frame clones and omits some. Among 250,000 or so clones listed, around 88% were seen once. Treatment in this sample: over 15 received Ad26.COV2.S at low or high dose, single or two shots; about 5 received placebo; per-sample allocation not given. Sampling was done on day 63 after the first vaccine or placebo injection. The input for sequencing was peripheral blood, taken in a trial of Ad26.COV2.S vaccine versus placebo. The receptors come from a person between 18 and 65 years old who received the Ad26.COV2.S COVID-19 vaccine or a placebo.

This chain uses TRBV5-1 with TRBJ2-2; 9 nucleotides agree with TRBD2. Losses at the gene ends were 0 bases for V and 5 bases for J; bases not matched to a gene: 2. Germline V gives CDR1 SGHRS, CDR2 YFSETQ. The CDR3 is made up of 15 amino acids. CDR3: CASSLGLAGTGELFF. In DNA form, the CDR3 reads TGCGCCAGCAGCTTGGGGCTAGCGGGGACCGGGGAGCTGTTTTTT.

J is TRBJ1-4 and V is TRBV6-6; TRBD1 agrees at 9 bases. Germline V lookup: CDR1 MNHNY, CDR2 SVGAGI (reference sequence). V gave up 4 bases and J gave up 5 bases; unmatched junction bases: 2. This CDR3 is 14 amino acids long. The CDR3 region is CASSLQGANEKLFF. CDR3 DNA: TGTGCCAGCAGTTTACAGGGGGCGAATGAAAAACTGTTTTTT.

This chain joins TRBV7-6 and TRBJ2-2; TRBD1 might be the D (6 bases). The CDR3 is made up of 14 amino acids. The V end lost 5 bases, the J end lost 6 bases, and 13 bases lay between the germline ends. In germline, CDR1 is SGHVS, CDR2 FNYEAQ. The CDR3 loop reads CASSRLQGSGELFF. Here the CDR3 DNA reads TGTGCCAGCAGCCGACTTCAGGGGTCCGGGGAGCTGTTTTTT.

The chain carries TRBV5-6 and TRBJ1-4; D is undetermined. CDR1 is SGHDT and CDR2 is YYEEEE in the germline V gene. The ends were cut back, 3 bases at V and 7 bases at J, with 4 bases in the middle. The CDR3 runs 11 residues. Here the CDR3 DNA reads TGTGCCAGCAGCTCGGGTGAAAAACTGTTTTTT. It codes for CASSSGEKLFF.

The J gene is TRBJ1-2, the V gene TRBV5-8; tentative D call: TRBD1 (6 bases). There are 16 residues in the CDR3. Germline CDR1 is SGHTS and CDR2 is YDEGEE. The V end was cut by 4 bases, the J end by 4 bases, with 20 bases between. The CDR3 loop is CASSPGPRQVIYGYTF. In DNA, the CDR3 is TGTGCCAGCAGCCCTGGGCCGAGACAGGTTATCTATGGCTACACCTTC.

The chain's CDR3 is CASSPRLEPLEQYF. The CDR3 nucleotides read TGTGCCAGCTCACCCCGATTAGAACCCCTCGAGCAGTACTTC. The chain employs TRBV18 and TRBJ2-7; no definite D call. V was shortened by 3 bases and J by 6 bases, with 15 bases between the two germline ends. Per the germline V gene, CDR1 is KGHSH and CDR2 is LQKENI. CDR3 length equals 14 residues.

V gene TRBV10-3 combines with J gene TRBJ2-5; 7 bases are shared with TRBD2. Per the germline V gene, CDR1 is ENHRY and CDR2 is SYGVKD. The CDR3 totals 14 residues. The ends lost 2 bases at V and 3 bases at J; junction bases unmatched: 3. DNA of the CDR3: TGTGCCATCAGTGAGGTGGGGGGGAAAGAGACCCAGTACTTC. Protein sequence: CAISEVGGKETQYF.

The V call is TRBV7-3, the J call TRBJ1-1; no clear D gene. Germline CDR1 reads SGHTA; CDR2 reads FQGTGA. CDR3 length: 15 residues. V shed 4 bases and J shed 1 base, with 13 bases lying between them. CDR3 nucleotides: TGTGCCAGCAGCTCCGACCGTCTACCGAACACTGAAGCTTTCTTT. It translates to CASSSDRLPNTEAFF.

The chain has TRBV3-1 (or the pseudogene TRBV3-2) and TRBJ2-3; TRBD2 might be the D (6 bases). Trimming stripped 4 bases from V and 4 bases from J, with 12 bases between. CDR3 length: 14 amino acids. Germline V CDR1 and CDR2: LGHDT, YNNKEL (reference sequence). For the CDR3, the DNA is TGTGCCAGCAGCCCCGGGACTGTCGCAGATACGCAGTATTTT. This codes for CASSPGTVADTQYF.

The table lists this clone with a count of one. The chain employs TRBV6-1 and TRBJ2-7; D unclear. This CDR3 has 15 amino acids. V was cut by 1 base and J by 0 bases, with 10 bases left in between. Germline CDR1 MNHNS, CDR2 SASEGT. The CDR3: CASSEGTRTSYEQYF. CDR3 sequence (DNA): TGTGCCAGCAGTGAAGGCACCCGTACCTCCTACGAGCAGTACTTC.

V gene TRBV4-1 combines with J gene TRBJ2-7, with 9 positions matching TRBD1. CDR3 length equals 15 residues. Trimming removed 3 bases from V and 3 bases from J; junction bases left unmatched: 6. CDR1 and CDR2 from the germline V gene are MGHRA and YSYEKL. CDR3 protein: CASSQTGTGLYEQYF. CDR3 nucleotides: TGCGCCAGCAGCCAGACCGGGACAGGGCTCTACGAGCAGTACTTC.

V and J are TRBV5-5 and TRBJ1-2; the match to TRBD1 covers 7 bases. Germline V CDR1 and CDR2: SGHKS, YYEKEE (reference sequence). The V and J ends lost 4 bases and 2 bases, in that order; junction bases with no gene match: 8. The CDR3 length is 15 residues. The CDR3: CASSTEPGQNYGYTF. CDR3 in DNA: TGTGCCAGCAGCACGGAACCGGGACAGAACTATGGCTACACCTTC.

This clone was counted between two and nine times. The chain combines TRBV19 with TRBJ1-5; D unclear. Trimming removed 7 bases from V and 5 bases from J, with 3 bases in between. Germline V gene data show CDR1 as LNHDA and CDR2 as SQIVND (reference sequence). The CDR3 is 10 amino acids. As DNA, the CDR3 is TGTGCCAGTAACGATCAGCCCCAGCATTTT. Its translation: CASNDQPQHF.

V gene TRBV27 combines with J gene TRBJ2-4, with D unclear. CDR1 and CDR2 (germline): MNHEY, SMNVEV (reference sequence). V lost 5 bases to trimming and J lost 6 bases, with 8 bases between them. CDR3 length equals 12 residues. CDR3 DNA sequence: TGTGCCAGCAGTCCCCCTTCAAACATTCAGTACTTC. Amino acids: CASSPPSNIQYF.

The chain couples TRBV3-1 (or the pseudogene TRBV3-2) to TRBJ1-1, with D unclear. Between the trimmed V and J ends, which lost 1 base and 1 base, there was a span of 13 bases. This CDR3 spans 16 amino acids. Germline V gene data show CDR1 as LGHDT and CDR2 as YNNKEL (reference sequence). The CDR3 coding sequence is TGTGCCAGCAGCCAAGGGGTAGGGCGGAGGAACACTGAAGCTTTCTTT. It translates to CASSQGVGRRNTEAFF.

This clone appeared a few times. The rearrangement joins TRBV6-1 to TRBJ2-2, with 7 bases fitting TRBD1. The CDR3 is made up of 16 amino acids. Germline values: CDR1 MNHNS, CDR2 SASEGT. V dropped 4 bases and J dropped 5; count of bases not matched to a gene: 10. This chain's CDR3 is CASSAGQRRRTGELFF. CDR3 sequence (DNA): TGTGCCAGCAGTGCGGGACAGCGAAGGAGAACCGGGGAGCTGTTTTTT.

The chain carries TRBV11-2 and TRBJ1-2, with a tentative D call TRBD1 (5 bases). Trimming pared 1 base from V and 6 bases from J, leaving 12 bases between. Germline assignment: CDR1 SGHAT and CDR2 FQNNGV. The CDR3 has 14 residues. CDR3 nucleotides: TGTGCCAGCAGCTTAGGGGGACCCCAAGATGGCTACACCTTC. Its translation: CASSLGGPQDGYTF.

The chain couples TRBV25-1 to TRBJ2-2, with 7 bases matching TRBD1. Germline trimming cut 2 bases from V and 3 bases from J; bases unmatched to any gene: 6. Germline CDR1 reads MGHDK; CDR2 reads SYGVNS. The CDR3 length is 16 residues. The CDR3 loop is CASSEIAQGYTGELFF. The CDR3 bases are TGTGCCAGCAGTGAAATCGCACAGGGGTACACCGGGGAGCTGTTTTTT.

The rearrangement uses TRBV18 and TRBJ1-2, with D perhaps TRBD1 (5 bases). The ends were cut back, 2 bases at V and 3 bases at J, with 7 bases in the middle. Germline CDR1 reads KGHSH; CDR2 reads LQKENI. This CDR3 is built from 13 residues. The CDR3 loop reads CASSPVGDYGYTF. The CDR3 bases are TGTGCCAGCTCACCAGTAGGGGACTATGGCTACACCTTC.

The rearrangement links TRBV20-1 to TRBJ1-1, with D tentatively TRBD1 (6 bases). Germline CDR1 reads DFQATT; CDR2 reads SNEGSKA (reference sequence). V dropped 3 bases and J dropped 10 bases, with 15 bases sitting between them. This CDR3 contains 12 residues. The CDR3 here is CSASSRGSGAFF. The CDR3 DNA follows: TGCAGTGCTAGTAGCAGGGGATCTGGAGCTTTCTTT.

Concerning this clone itself: Within the sample, other DNA sequences also encode this same CDR3. The J gene is TRBJ1-5, the V gene TRBV9; D remains ambiguous. Trimming took 2 bases from V and 1 from J, leaving 7 bases between them. Germline CDR1 reads SGDLS; CDR2 reads YYNGEE. The CDR3 sequence is 14 residues long. The CDR3 region is CASSVDGSNQPQHF. CDR3 nucleotides: TGTGCCAGCAGCGTTGACGGAAGCAATCAGCCCCAGCATTTT.

The genes are TRBV9 and TRBJ1-1, with D tentatively TRBD1 (5 bases). Trimming left V 0 bases short and J 6 bases short, with 12 bases between. This CDR3 has 14 amino acids. From germline, CDR1 is SGDLS and CDR2 YYNGEE. CDR3 protein: CASSVGGGTPEAFF. The CDR3 DNA follows: TGTGCCAGCAGCGTAGGCGGGGGGACGCCTGAAGCTTTCTTT.

V usage is TRBV5-1 and J usage is TRBJ2-1; 12 nucleotides agree with TRBD2. The CDR3 consists of 16 residues. Germline-derived CDR1 and CDR2 are SGHRS and YFSETQ. J was trimmed by 8 bases and V by 4 bases; bases with no gene match: 10. The CDR3 is CASSNTLAGGGDEQFF. Written as DNA, the CDR3 is TGCGCCAGCAGCAATACACTAGCGGGAGGTGGCGATGAGCAGTTCTTC.

The V gene is TRBV5-4, the J gene TRBJ2-1; D gene ambiguous. The V gene's germline CDR1 is SGHNT and CDR2 YYREEE (reference sequence). The CDR3 loop spans 13 amino acids. The V end was cut by 1 base, the J end by 3 bases, with 5 bases between. For the CDR3, the DNA is TGTGCCAGCAGCTTGTTCCTCTACAATGAGCAGTTCTTC. This sequence encodes CASSLFLYNEQFF.

The V gene is TRBV18, the J gene TRBJ1-5; D uncertain. The CDR3 consists of 12 residues. CDR1 and CDR2 from the germline V gene are KGHSH and LQKENI. V was trimmed by 2 bases and J by 7 bases, leaving 6 bases between them. CDR3 nucleotide sequence: TGTGCCAGCTCACCAGGAGGGCAGCCCCAGCATTTT. Its protein is CASSPGGQPQHF.

The gene calls are TRBV6-5 and TRBJ2-5; TRBD2 is a possible D gene (6 bases). V lost 5 bases and J 1 base, leaving 11 bases between the germline ends. The V gene's germline CDR1 is MNHEY and CDR2 SVGAGI. CDR3 length equals 14 residues. The CDR3 nucleotides are TGTGCCAGCAGTCGCCGACTAGGCCAAGAGACCCAGTACTTC. Translation: CASSRRLGQETQYF.

This chain uses TRBV29-1 with TRBJ1-2, with D possibly TRBD1 on 5 matching bases. Trimming took off 1 base at V and 0 bases at J, with 9 bases between the two ends. This CDR3 comprises 14 residues. Germline CDR1 SQVTM, CDR2 ANQGSEA. The CDR3, as DNA: TGCAGCGTTGAAGGGGGCTCCCCTAACTATGGCTACACCTTC. As protein: CSVEGGSPNYGYTF.

This clone was counted between two and nine times. The rearrangement uses TRBV5-4 and TRBJ1-3; D not resolved. Trimming removed 1 base from V and 5 bases from J, with 10 bases in between. CDR3 length: 14 residues. Germline loops: CDR1 SGHNT, CDR2 YYREEE (reference sequence). CDR3 bases: TGTGCCAGCAGCTTGTTTACCGCAAGAAACACCATATATTTT. As protein: CASSLFTARNTIYF. Using reference TRBV5-4 and TRBJ1-3 for the parts outside the CDR3, the full variable domain is ETGVTQSPTHLIKTRGQQVTLRCSSQSGHNTVSWYQQALGQGPQFIFQYYREEENGRGNFPPRFSGLQFPNYSSELNVNALELDDSALYLCASSLFTARNTIYFGEGSWLTVV.